Listed here are 23 T cell receptor beta chains from one sample, sequenced in a study of blood T cells in healthy people across ages. Sample-barcoded 5' priming and a J-beta primer mix drove a second PCR of 7 to 11 cycles. MiXCR was run by TCRdb on the 5' RACE reads, yielding one entry per CDR3 protein. Here the sample spans 500,000 to 700,000 distinct CDR3 sequences, 25% to 30% being singletons. Sequencing was performed on blood. Source of these receptors: a woman older than 75 in good health.

There are a few counts of this clonotype. With a much larger clone just one base away, this may be a read error. The chain recombines TRBV30 with TRBJ2-1, with 10 bases fitting TRBD2. The V gene's germline CDR1 is GTSNPN and CDR2 SVGIG (reference sequence). The CDR3 extends over 15 amino acids. CDR3 nucleotide sequence: TGTGCCTGGCGACAGGGTAGCGGGAGGTACAGTGAGCAGTTCTTC. Translated, it gives CAWRQGSGRYSEQFF.

This clonotype was detected many times. The CDR3 sequence is CATSRASGTDTQYF. The CDR3 nucleotides read TGTGCCACCAGCAGAGCCAGCGGCACAGATACGCAGTATTTT. This sequence joins TRBV15 and TRBJ2-3, with D uncertain. CDR3 length equals 14 residues. The V gene lost 1 base and the J gene lost 1 base, with 6 bases spanning the gap. The V gene's germline CDR1 is LNHNV and CDR2 YYDKDF (reference sequence).

This clonotype has only one observation. The chain is built from TRBV5-1 and TRBJ2-5, with TRBD2 matching 8 bases. TRBJ2-7 matches the DNA end more closely, so the J call is doubtful. In germline, CDR1 is SGHRS, CDR2 YFSETQ. The CDR3 loop spans 17 amino acids. In DNA, the CDR3 is TGCGCCAGCAGCTTGGGGACTAGCTCTAATCTCCCGTACGAGCAGTACTTC. Protein sequence: CASSLGTSSNLPYEQYF.

Ten or more counts support this clonotype. This chain joins TRBV5-1 and TRBJ2-7; perhaps D is TRBD1 or TRBD2 (5 bases each). CDR1 and CDR2 (germline): SGHRS, YFSETQ. With 4 bases removed from V and 2 bases from J, the gap between germline ends came to 10 bases. The CDR3 runs 13 residues. CDR3 loop: CASSHGATYEQYF. In DNA, the CDR3 is TGCGCCAGCAGCCACGGGGCTACCTACGAGCAGTACTTC. The full variable domain, with the rest looked up from reference TRBV5-1 and TRBJ2-7, is KAGVTQTPRYLIKTRGQQVTLSCSPISGHRSVSWYQQTPGQGLQFLFEYFSETQRNKGNFPGRFSGRQFSNSRSEMNVSTLELGDSALYLCASSHGATYEQYFGPGTRLTVT.

Written as DNA, the CDR3 is TGTGCCAGCAGCGCGGGACCGGGACAGGTTCAAGAGACCCAGTACTTC. Its translation is CASSAGPGQVQETQYF. V gene TRBV9 combines with J gene TRBJ2-5; 8 bases match TRBD1. Losses at the gene ends were 3 bases for V and 2 bases for J; bases not matched to a gene: 9. This CDR3 region has 16 residues. The V gene's germline CDR1 is SGDLS and CDR2 YYNGEE.

The V call is TRBV24-1, the J call TRBJ1-3, with D hard to call. CDR3 length: 13 amino acids. The germline V gene has CDR1 KGHDR and CDR2 SFDVKD. Deletions cut 3 bases from V and 7 bases from J, with 9 bases between. CDR3 sequence (DNA): TGTGCCACCAGTGATGTGGGGAGGAACACCATATATTTT. Translation gives CATSDVGRNTIYF.

Remarks on this clonotype: A junction end diverges from the germline sequence, so it may reflect a read error. The chain is built from TRBV12-3 or TRBV12-4 and TRBJ2-3; D unresolved. This CDR3 comprises 13 residues. CDR3 nucleotide sequence: TGTGCCAGCGTCATATTGAGCACAGATATGCAGTATTTT. This translates into CASVILSTDMQYF.

In its sample, this clonotype was seen many times. The V gene is TRBV20-1, the J gene TRBJ1-2; 9 bases are a match to TRBD1. V shed 0 bases and J 4 bases; nucleotides not matched to a gene: 15. The germline CDR1 and CDR2 sequences are DFQATT and SNEGSKA (reference sequence). The CDR3 has 18 residues. CDR3 in amino acids: CSARDLRQGGVQGYGYTF. In nucleotides, the CDR3 is TGCAGTGCTAGAGATCTGAGACAGGGGGGGGTACAGGGCTATGGCTACACCTTC.

This clonotype was observed at least ten times. The rearrangement links TRBV6-5 to TRBJ2-3; 10 bases align to TRBD1. CDR3 size: 18 residues. Germline lookup yields CDR1 MNHEY and CDR2 SVGAGI. Unmatched junction bases numbered 12, after V lost 3 bases and J lost 3 bases. Written as DNA, the CDR3 is TGTGCCAGCAGTTATGGGTTCGGGACAGGGGAGGCGACAGATACGCAGTATTTT. This sequence encodes CASSYGFGTGEATDTQYF.

This clonotype was counted once. The rearrangement links TRBV4-3 to TRBJ2-7; tentative D call: TRBD1 (7 bases). The length of the CDR3 is 14 residues. CDR1 and CDR2 (germline): LGHNA, YSLEER. Trimming removed 2 bases at V and 4 bases at J, with 12 bases between. The CDR3 DNA is TGCGCCAGCAGCCAACGGACAGGACTATACGAGCAGTACTTC. Protein: CASSQRTGLYEQYF.

This clonotype came up a few times. V gene TRBV15 combines with J gene TRBJ1-5; D gene ambiguous. Germline V CDR1 and CDR2: LNHNV, YYDKDF (reference sequence). V was trimmed by 3 bases and J by 6 bases, leaving 6 bases between them. This CDR3 spans 12 amino acids. CDR3 in DNA: TGTGCCACCAGCAGGTGGGGTCAGCCCCAGCATTTT. Protein sequence: CATSRWGQPQHF.

This clonotype was counted ten times or more. This sequence joins TRBV21-1 and TRBJ2-5; the DNA was not compared with TRBD2, the D call given in the table. TRBV21-1 is tagged as a pseudogene. The CDR3 runs to 12 residues. The CDR3 loop reads CASKGEVETQYF. The CDR3 nucleotides are TGTGCCAGCAAGGGAGAAGTGGAGACCCAGTACTTC.

In its sample, this clonotype was seen many times. The V call is TRBV6-1, the J call TRBJ2-3; 10 bases line up with TRBD2. Germline assignment: CDR1 MNHNS and CDR2 SASEGT. The junction had 14 bases not matched to a gene; V was cut back by 3 bases and J by 2 bases. This CDR3 is built from 19 residues. CDR3 nucleotides: TGTGCCAGCAGTGATGGGGAGGTAGCGGGGGGCCGATACACAGATACGCAGTATTTT. This gives the protein CASSDGEVAGGRYTDTQYF.

This clonotype was seen at least ten times. The chain recombines TRBV15 with TRBJ1-2; D unresolved. V shed 2 bases and J shed 4 bases, with 14 bases lying between them. Germline CDR1 and CDR2: LNHNV and YYDKDF (reference sequence). The CDR3 sequence is 15 residues long. The CDR3 coding sequence is TGTGCCACCAGCAGACAAGGCGGGGAAGGCTATGGCTACACCTTC. Translated: CATSRQGGEGYGYTF.

This clonotype appeared many times. This chain uses TRBV7-3 with TRBJ2-1; TRBD2 agrees at 10 bases. Germline V gene sequence: CDR1 SGHTA, CDR2 FQGTGA. The CDR3 length is 15 residues. The V gene end was trimmed by 5 bases and the J gene end by 6 bases; junction bases not matched to a gene: 7. Here the CDR3 reads CASSLSGGTFNEQFF. CDR3 coding DNA: TGTGCCAGCAGCCTTAGCGGGGGGACCTTCAATGAGCAGTTCTTC.

As regards this clonotype: A much larger clone is a single base away; this may be a read error. J is TRBJ2-3 and V is TRBV18; D might be TRBD2 (6 bases). This CDR3 has 14 amino acids. Germline lookup yields CDR1 KGHSH and CDR2 LQKENI. V was trimmed by 3 bases and J by 4 bases, leaving 11 bases between them. This CDR3 is CASSPERGSDTQYF. The CDR3 nucleotides are TGTGCCAGCTCACCGGAACGGGGGTCAGATACGCAGTATTTT.

This clonotype was counted many times. V usage is TRBV6-4 and J usage is TRBJ2-3; 8 nucleotides match TRBD2. Per germline, CDR1 MRHNA and CDR2 SNTAGT. V dropped 5 bases and J dropped 2; count of bases not matched to a gene: 9. This CDR3 spans 16 amino acids. CDR3 amino acids: CASSSSSGGLTDTQYF. The DNA for the CDR3 is TGTGCCAGCAGTTCCTCGTCGGGGGGGCTCACAGATACGCAGTATTTT.

Of note for this clonotype: A read error may produce the germline difference seen at one junction end. This chain connects TRBV19 to TRBJ2-4; D gene uncertain. Looked up from germline, CDR1 is LNHDA and CDR2 is SQIVND (reference sequence). The CDR3 spans 13 residues. The CDR3 bases are TGTGCCAGTAGTGGGTTTCTGCAAAACATTCAGGACTTC. Protein product: CASSGFLQNIQDF.

J is TRBJ2-2 and V is TRBV7-9; D is uncertain. V lost 1 base and J 4 bases, leaving 13 bases between the germline ends. Germline CDR1 and CDR2: SEHNR and FQNEAQ (reference sequence). CDR3 length: 16 residues. CDR3: CASSLESWGSTGELFF. DNA of the CDR3: TGTGCCAGCAGCTTAGAATCTTGGGGATCCACCGGGGAGCTGTTTTTT.

This clonotype was seen many times. This chain uses TRBV7-9 with TRBJ1-2; possibly TRBD1 for D (5 bases). This CDR3 has 14 amino acids. CDR1 SEHNR and CDR2 FQNEAQ come from the germline V gene (reference sequence). Between the trimmed V and J ends, which lost 5 bases and 6 bases, there was a span of 16 bases. The CDR3 sequence is CASSPQRGENGYTF. The CDR3 DNA follows: TGTGCCAGCAGCCCTCAGCGGGGGGAAAATGGCTACACCTTC.

This clonotype occurred many times. The chain employs TRBV6-1 and TRBJ2-7; 8 bases map to TRBD1. Per germline, CDR1 MNHNS and CDR2 SASEGT. This CDR3 comprises 11 residues. The trim removed 10 bases at V and 6 bases at J, leaving 5 bases unmatched. The CDR3 sequence is CATRGQGEQYF. For the CDR3, the DNA is TGTGCCACCAGAGGACAGGGCGAGCAGTACTTC.

Worth noting for this clonotype: Given a much more abundant clone one base away, this may be a read error. The chain has TRBV6-5 and TRBJ1-2; TRBD1 agrees at 7 bases. CDR1 is MNHEY, CDR2 SVGAGI, per germline. The CDR3 loop spans 15 amino acids. The CDR3 coding sequence is TGTGCCAGCCGTTACGAAGGAAAGGGGGCATTCGGATACACCTTC. This sequence encodes CASRYEGKGAFGYTF.

The chain links TRBV29-1 to TRBJ2-3; D is possibly TRBD2 (5 bases). Germline lookup yields CDR1 SQVTM and CDR2 ANQGSEA. V was pared by 6 bases and J by 3 bases, with 16 bases between. The CDR3 is 14 amino acids. This chain's CDR3 is CSVPRDSLTDTQYF. The DNA for the CDR3 is TGCAGCGTGCCCCGGGATTCCTTGACAGATACGCAGTATTTT.